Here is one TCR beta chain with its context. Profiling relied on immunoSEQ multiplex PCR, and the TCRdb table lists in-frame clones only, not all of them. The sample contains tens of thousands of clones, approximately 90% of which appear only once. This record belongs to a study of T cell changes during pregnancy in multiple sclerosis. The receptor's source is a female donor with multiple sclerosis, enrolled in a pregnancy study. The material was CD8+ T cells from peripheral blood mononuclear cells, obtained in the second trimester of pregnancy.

DNA of the CDR3: TGTGCCAGCAGCCAAGACGGGACAGTTAAGTCCTATAATTCACCCCTCCACTTT. Its translation: CASSQDGTVKSYNSPLHF. The chain recombines TRBV14 with TRBJ1-6; 7 bases fit TRBD1. V was pared by 0 bases and J by 1 base, with 6 bases of the junction left unmatched. CDR1 is SGHDN, CDR2 FVKESK, per germline. The CDR3 consists of 18 residues.